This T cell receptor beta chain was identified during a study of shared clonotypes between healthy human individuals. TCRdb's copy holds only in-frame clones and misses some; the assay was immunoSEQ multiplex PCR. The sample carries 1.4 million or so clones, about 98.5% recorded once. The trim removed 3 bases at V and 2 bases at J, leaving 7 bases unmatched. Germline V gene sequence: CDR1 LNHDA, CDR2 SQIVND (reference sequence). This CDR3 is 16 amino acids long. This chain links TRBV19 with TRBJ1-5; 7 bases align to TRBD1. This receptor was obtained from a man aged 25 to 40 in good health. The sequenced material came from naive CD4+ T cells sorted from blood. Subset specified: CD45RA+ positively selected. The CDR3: CASSIMRQGGNQPQHF. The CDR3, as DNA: TGTGCCAGTAGTATCATGAGACAGGGAGGCAATCAGCCCCAGCATTTT.